Below, 28 T cell receptor beta chains from the same sample are listed, as sequenced in a study of T cell clonotyping in hematopoietic cell transplantation. Here immunoSEQ multiplex PCR was the method, and the copy in TCRdb shows in-frame clones only, minus some. Among fewer than 100,000 clones listed, 96% were seen once. Time point described: recipient sample about 28 days before transplant, after cytoreduction. The material sequenced was peripheral blood mononuclear cells, taken before stem cell transplant. The receptors originated from a woman between 45 and 65 years old with acute myeloid leukemia. Some clones in this sample may be carry-over from other donors' samples.

This clone was recorded once. The junction departs from germline at one end; a sequencing error may be responsible. This rearrangement joins TRBV6-1 to TRBJ2-2, with 8 bases identical to TRBD2. The CDR3 sequence is 16 residues long. Germline assignment: CDR1 MNHNS and CDR2 SASEGT. The CDR3 spells CASNEAGAVNTGELFF. The CDR3 nucleotides read TGTGCCAGCAATGAAGCGGGGGCAGTGAACACCGGGGAGCTGTTTTTT.

This clone was recorded only once. The chain links TRBV6-5 to TRBJ1-1, with TRBD1 matching over 8 bases. This CDR3 spans 13 amino acids. The trim removed 5 bases at V and 5 bases at J, leaving 4 bases unmatched. Germline V CDR1 and CDR2: MNHEY, SVGAGI. The CDR3 loop reads CASSTRTGTEAFF. In nucleotides, the CDR3 is TGTGCCAGCAGTACCCGGACAGGGACTGAAGCTTTCTTT.

The CDR3 spells CASRSGTGGAYEAFF. CDR3 nucleotide sequence: TGCGCCAGCAGGTCCGGGACAGGGGGCGCGTATGAAGCTTTCTTT. The chain employs TRBV10-2 and TRBJ1-1, with 12 bases fitting TRBD1. The CDR3 sequence is 15 residues long. The germline V gene has CDR1 WSHSY and CDR2 SAAADI. The V segment lost 6 bases and the J segment 7 bases; nucleotides outside the gene matches: 9.

The rearrangement uses TRBV5-1 and TRBJ1-1; 8 nucleotides agree with TRBD1. This CDR3 is 18 amino acids long. V lost 3 bases to trimming and J lost 1 base; unmatched junction nucleotides: 14. The germline CDR1 and CDR2 sequences are SGHRS and YFSETQ. CDR3 DNA: TGCGCCAGCAGCTCTTTAAGTCCCGGGACAGGACAGAACACTGAAGCTTTCTTT. Encoded protein: CASSSLSPGTGQNTEAFF.

The chain uses TRBV5-8 and TRBJ1-5, with D unclear. The length of the CDR3 is 14 residues. Germline V gene lookup returns CDR1 SGHTS and CDR2 YDEGEE. V lost 1 base and J 6 bases, leaving 11 bases between the germline ends. CDR3 in DNA: TGTGCCAGCAGCTTGAGGTGGGGTGGTCAGCCCCAGCATTTT. Translating gives CASSLRWGGQPQHF.

CDR3: CASAIETRTRGNTIYF. The CDR3 DNA is TGTGCCAGCGCAATTGAAACCCGGACAAGAGGAAACACCATATATTTT. V gene TRBV7-9 combines with J gene TRBJ1-3; D possibly corresponds to TRBD1 (5 bases). The V gene's germline CDR1 is SEHNR and CDR2 FQNEAQ (reference sequence). The CDR3 extends over 16 amino acids. Trimming pared 8 bases from V and 4 bases from J, leaving 21 bases between. Looking up the rest from reference TRBV7-9 and TRBJ1-3 gives the full variable domain: DTGVSQNPRHKITKRGQNVTFRCDPISEHNRLYWYRQTLGQGPEFLTYFQNEAQLEKSRLLSDRFSAERPKGSFSTLEIQRTEQGDSAMYLCASAIETRTRGNTIYFGEGSWLTVV.

V gene TRBV21-1 combines with J gene TRBJ1-1; the table calls TRBD1, which could not be checked here. TRBV21-1 is assigned pseudogene status. The CDR3 is 17 amino acids. In DNA, the CDR3 is TGTGCCAGCAGCCGGCCGGGGACAGGGAGGATTCGGACTGAAGCTTTCTTT. Translating gives CASSRPGTGRIRTEAFF.

This clone was counted a single time. The chain employs TRBV9 and TRBJ1-6; D is perhaps TRBD1 (5 bases). The CDR3 totals 15 residues. V was cut by 0 bases and J by 5 bases, with 9 bases left in between. The germline gives CDR1 SGDLS, CDR2 YYNGEE. CDR3 bases: TGTGCCAGCAGCGTAGAAGGACACAATAATTCACCCCTCCACTTT. It translates to CASSVEGHNNSPLHF.

The CDR3 reads CASSLEQLNYGYTF. As DNA, the CDR3 is TGTGCCAGCAGCTTAGAACAGCTTAACTATGGCTACACCTTC. The J gene is TRBJ1-2, the V gene TRBV7-2; D remains unclear. V was trimmed by 1 base and J by 1 base, leaving 7 bases between them. CDR1 SGHTA and CDR2 FQGNSA come from the germline V gene. The CDR3 is 14 amino acids.

The chain carries TRBV28 and TRBJ2-7; 9 nucleotides match TRBD1. The length of the CDR3 is 16 residues. The germline CDR1 and CDR2 sequences are MDHEN and SYDVKM. J lost 1 base, V lost 1 base, and 5 bases had no gene match. The CDR3 DNA reads TGTGCCAGCAGTTTATACGGGACAGGGAGTTCCTACGAGCAGTACTTC. This encodes CASSLYGTGSSYEQYF.

V gene TRBV7-9 combines with J gene TRBJ2-1; possible D gene TRBD1, 7 bases. Germline V gene lookup returns CDR1 SEHNR and CDR2 FQNEAQ (reference sequence). Trimming pared 3 bases from V and 7 bases from J, leaving 13 bases between. This CDR3 spans 14 amino acids. This CDR3 is CASSFSQGGNEQFF. The DNA for the CDR3 is TGTGCCAGCAGCTTCTCCCAGGGGGGTAATGAGCAGTTCTTC.

The chain has TRBV5-1 and TRBJ2-1; 11 bases match TRBD2. The CDR3 sequence is 16 residues long. Trimming cost V 0 bases and J 4 bases; bases outside gene matches: 3. Germline CDR1 is SGHRS and CDR2 is YFSETQ. CDR3 sequence reads: CASSLGTSGPYNEQFF. CDR3 DNA: TGCGCCAGCAGCTTGGGGACTAGCGGGCCTTACAATGAGCAGTTCTTC.

The rearrangement joins TRBV7-2 to TRBJ2-7; D may be TRBD1 (6 bases). CDR1 SGHTA and CDR2 FQGNSA come from the germline V gene. V lost 3 bases to trimming and J lost 2 bases, with 20 bases between them. This CDR3 comprises 17 residues. The CDR3, as DNA: TGTGCCAGCAGCTTCACCACCGGGACATCATCGACCTACGAGCAGTACTTC. Protein product: CASSFTTGTSSTYEQYF.

The rearrangement uses TRBV10-2 and TRBJ2-7; TRBD1 agrees at 8 bases. There are 16 residues in the CDR3. Trimming at V came to 7 bases and at J to 2 bases, leaving 13 bases not matched to a gene. The germline V gene encodes CDR1 WSHSY and CDR2 SAAADI. The CDR3 coding sequence is TGCGCCAGCAAAGACAGGGGATCAGGCAGCGCCTACGAGCAGTACTTC. Translated, it gives CASKDRGSGSAYEQYF.

The chain combines TRBV15 with TRBJ1-2; D is unclear. This CDR3 contains 15 residues. CDR1 and CDR2 (germline): LNHNV, YYDKDF (reference sequence). V lost 0 bases, J lost 4 bases, and 12 bases lay in between. CDR3 coding DNA: TGTGCCACCAGCAGAGATTACAAGGATCCCTATGGCTACACCTTC. This codes for CATSRDYKDPYGYTF.

This clone occurred once. This chain uses TRBV5-6 with TRBJ2-7; no clear D gene. Per germline, CDR1 SGHDT and CDR2 YYEEEE. Trimming took 4 bases from V and 3 from J, leaving 11 bases between them. The CDR3 runs to 13 residues. CDR3 region: CASSPQPNYEQYF. Here the CDR3 DNA reads TGTGCCAGCAGCCCACAACCAAACTACGAGCAGTACTTC. Based on the CDR3 plus reference TRBV5-6 and TRBJ2-7, the full variable domain is DAGVTQSPTHLIKTRGQQVTLRCSPKSGHDTVSWYQQALGQGPQFIFQYYEEEERQRGNFPDRFSGHQFPNYSSELNVNALLLGDSALYLCASSPQPNYEQYFGPGTRLTVT.

This clone was observed once. V usage is TRBV30 and J usage is TRBJ1-2, with D unresolved. The length of the CDR3 is 8 residues. Per the germline V gene, CDR1 is GTSNPN and CDR2 is SVGIG (reference sequence). Trimming took 5 bases from V and 9 from J, leaving 4 bases between them. CDR3: CAWDSYTF. The CDR3 region has the DNA TGTGCCTGGGATAGCTACACCTTC. The whole variable domain, remainder taken from reference TRBV30 and TRBJ1-2, is SQTIHQWPATLVQPVGSPLSLECTVEGTSNPNLYWYRQAAGRGLQLLFYSVGIGQISSEVPQNLSASRPQDRQFILSSKKLLLSDSGFYLCAWDSYTFGSGTRLTVV.

The gene calls are TRBV28 and TRBJ1-1, with a possible D match to TRBD1 (5 bases). This CDR3 is 14 amino acids long. Germline CDR1 is MDHEN and CDR2 is SYDVKM. The V end was cut by 3 bases, the J end by 5 bases, with 13 bases between. CDR3 nucleotide sequence: TGTGCCAGCAGTTTGATGAGGGGTAGGACTGAAGCTTTCTTT. Protein sequence: CASSLMRGRTEAFF.

The genes are TRBV9 and TRBJ1-2; D possibly corresponds to TRBD1 (6 bases). Germline V gene lookup returns CDR1 SGDLS and CDR2 YYNGEE. The V and J ends lost 6 bases and 8 bases respectively, with 20 bases between them. CDR3 size: 14 residues. This chain's CDR3 is CASNAPGGAGGYTF. The DNA of the CDR3 is TGTGCCAGCAACGCCCCGGGGGGGGCAGGAGGCTACACCTTC.

V gene TRBV28 combines with J gene TRBJ1-5; D unclear. The CDR3 runs 13 residues. From germline, CDR1 is MDHEN and CDR2 SYDVKM. The ends were cut back, 5 bases at V and 2 bases at J, with 7 bases in the middle. The CDR3 protein is CASSRAGNQPQHF. The CDR3 nucleotides are TGTGCCAGCAGTCGGGCAGGCAATCAGCCCCAGCATTTT.

The CDR3 region has the DNA TGTGCCAGCAGCTTGGGTGGGGCTGATGGCTACACCTTC. It codes for CASSLGGADGYTF. The V and J genes are TRBV5-5 and TRBJ1-2; possible D gene TRBD1, 5 bases. Germline V gene sequence: CDR1 SGHKS, CDR2 YYEKEE (reference sequence). Between the trimmed V and J ends, which lost 0 bases and 6 bases, there was a span of 9 bases. The length of the CDR3 is 13 residues.

This chain links TRBV6-4 with TRBJ1-3; D gene uncertain. The CDR3 loop spans 13 amino acids. The germline V gene has CDR1 MRHNA and CDR2 SNTAGT. Trimming stripped 2 bases from V and 3 bases from J, with 5 bases between. DNA of the CDR3: TGTGCCAGCAGTGACGAGCTTGGAAACACCATATATTTT. This gives the protein CASSDELGNTIYF.

This clone was seen just once. J is TRBJ2-3 and V is TRBV5-1; D is undetermined. From germline, CDR1 is SGHRS and CDR2 YFSETQ. V was clipped by 0 bases and J by 0 bases, with 14 bases between them. CDR3 length: 17 residues. CDR3 nucleotides: TGCGCCAGCAGCTTGGGCTCGAAGCGATCTAGCACAGATACGCAGTATTTT. This sequence encodes CASSLGSKRSSTDTQYF.

The V gene is TRBV6-5, the J gene TRBJ1-2, with 8 positions matching TRBD1. The CDR3 is made up of 13 amino acids. V shed 8 bases and J 5 bases; nucleotides not matched to a gene: 7. Germline-derived CDR1 and CDR2 are MNHEY and SVGAGI. CDR3 nucleotide sequence: TGTGCCAGCCGAAACCGACAGGGGTATGGCTACACCTTC. This sequence encodes CASRNRQGYGYTF.

J is TRBJ2-5 and V is TRBV4-1; D remains ambiguous. Germline CDR1 and CDR2: MGHRA and YSYEKL. The V gene lost 8 bases and the J gene lost 1 base, with 14 bases spanning the gap. This CDR3 spans 14 amino acids. CDR3 region: CASPVSTSQETQYF. In DNA, the CDR3 is TGCGCCAGCCCCGTCAGCACAAGCCAAGAGACCCAGTACTTC.

The chain carries TRBV2 and TRBJ1-4; 9 positions agree with TRBD1. Trimming cost V 5 bases and J 2 bases; bases outside gene matches: 12. The CDR3 contains 18 residues. Per germline, CDR1 SNHLY and CDR2 FYNNEI. CDR3: CASSPGQGGWSTNEKLFF. The CDR3 nucleotides are TGTGCCAGCAGTCCGGGACAGGGAGGATGGAGTACTAATGAAAAACTGTTTTTT.

CDR3 DNA sequence: TGTGCCAGCAGCTTGCGGACAGGGGATGGCTACACCTTC. Encoded protein: CASSLRTGDGYTF. The chain recombines TRBV5-8 with TRBJ1-2, with 9 positions matching TRBD1. The CDR3 covers 13 residues. Germline assignment: CDR1 SGHTS and CDR2 YDEGEE. V gave up 1 base and J gave up 6 bases; unmatched junction bases: 1.

This chain uses TRBV29-1 with TRBJ1-4; 8 bases are shared with TRBD1. The V segment lost 5 bases and the J segment 7 bases; nucleotides outside the gene matches: 9. Germline V gene sequence: CDR1 SQVTM, CDR2 ANQGSEA. This CDR3 spans 14 amino acids. This chain's CDR3 is CSVRLTGGGEKLFF. DNA for the CDR3: TGCAGCGTTCGCCTCACAGGGGGTGGTGAAAAACTGTTTTTT.